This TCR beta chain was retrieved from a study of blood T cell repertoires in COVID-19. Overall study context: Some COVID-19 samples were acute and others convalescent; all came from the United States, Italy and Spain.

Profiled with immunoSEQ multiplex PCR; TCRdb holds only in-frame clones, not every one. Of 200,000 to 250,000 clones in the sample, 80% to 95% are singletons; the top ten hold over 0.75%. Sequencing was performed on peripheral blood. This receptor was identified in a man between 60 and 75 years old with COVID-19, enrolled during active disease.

CDR3 DNA sequence: TGTGCCAGTAGCGGGGGGGGCAGTAGCAATCAGCCCCAGCATTTT. Its protein is CASSGGGSSNQPQHF. The V and J genes are TRBV19 and TRBJ1-5, with TRBD1 as a possible D gene (6 bases). The germline V gene encodes CDR1 LNHDA and CDR2 SQIVND (reference sequence). V was trimmed by 6 bases and J by 0 bases, leaving 12 bases between them. CDR3 length: 15 residues.